These 21 T cell receptor beta chains came from one sample sequenced in a study of cytotoxic CD8 clonotypes in ibrutinib-treated CLL. Generated by immunoSEQ multiplex PCR, the TCRdb table keeps only in-frame clones and is missing some. The profile shows about 300,000 clones, less than 85% of them singletons. The sample was PBMCs, taken at disease progression, from a patient treated with ibrutinib. The receptor source for this set is a human donor with chronic lymphocytic leukemia.

The chain carries TRBV6-1 and TRBJ2-2, with D perhaps matching TRBD1 (6 bases). Germline-derived CDR1 and CDR2 are MNHNS and SASEGT. V was clipped by 1 base and J by 1 base, with 13 bases between them. The CDR3 spans 17 residues. This CDR3 is CASSEGLGGRNTGELFF. The CDR3 DNA is TGTGCCAGCAGTGAAGGCTTAGGGGGTAGGAACACCGGGGAGCTGTTTTTT.

The rearrangement joins TRBV13 to TRBJ2-5; TRBD2 agrees at 13 bases. The germline CDR1 and CDR2 sequences are PRHDT and FYEKMQ (reference sequence). The CDR3 is made up of 16 amino acids. Trimming removed 0 bases from V and 8 bases from J; junction bases left unmatched: 6. CDR3 in DNA: TGTGCCAGCAGCTTAGGGACTAGCGGGAGGTGGAGCACCCAGTACTTC. Protein sequence: CASSLGTSGRWSTQYF.

The rearrangement joins TRBV10-3 to TRBJ2-1; 7 bases line up with TRBD2. Trimming took 2 bases from V and 0 from J; bases not matched to a gene: 4. Germline V gives CDR1 ENHRY, CDR2 SYGVKD. This CDR3 has 16 residues. CDR3: CAISEGGGNSYNEQFF. CDR3 bases: TGTGCCATCAGTGAGGGGGGGGGAAACTCCTACAATGAGCAGTTCTTC.

This clone was observed a few times. The rearrangement links TRBV7-9 to TRBJ2-3; weak D call: TRBD1 (6 bases). With 3 bases removed from V and 4 bases from J, the gap between germline ends came to 14 bases. CDR3 length: 15 amino acids. Germline V gene sequence: CDR1 SEHNR, CDR2 FQNEAQ (reference sequence). The CDR3 here is CASSFGSHRADTQYF. The DNA of the CDR3 is TGTGCCAGCAGCTTTGGGTCCCACAGGGCAGATACGCAGTATTTT.

The sample holds a few counts of this clone. The chain has TRBV18 and TRBJ1-1, with unresolved D. Trimming removed 6 bases at V and 1 base at J, with 9 bases between. Germline assignment: CDR1 KGHSH and CDR2 LQKENI. The CDR3 length is 13 residues. The CDR3 coding sequence is TGTGCCAGCTCTCGACAAAAGAACACTGAAGCTTTCTTT. This codes for CASSRQKNTEAFF.

The chain links TRBV29-1 to TRBJ2-7; D possibly uses TRBD1 or TRBD2 (6 bases each). Trimming removed 1 base at V and 4 bases at J, with 14 bases between. The CDR3 runs 14 residues. CDR1 is SQVTM, CDR2 ANQGSEA, per germline. This CDR3 reads CSVEVGGSGYEQYF. Here the CDR3 DNA reads TGCAGCGTTGAAGTAGGGGGGTCGGGTTACGAGCAGTACTTC.

V and J are TRBV10-3 and TRBJ2-5; 8 positions agree with TRBD2. Per the germline V gene, CDR1 is ENHRY and CDR2 is SYGVKD. Germline trimming cut 0 bases from V and 5 bases from J; bases unmatched to any gene: 14. The CDR3 spans 18 residues. The CDR3 nucleotides read TGTGCCATCAGTGAGTCGTTAGCGGGACCTGGGGGGCCGGAGACCCAGTACTTC. This codes for CAISESLAGPGGPETQYF.

This CDR3 is CASSFANTGELFF. In nucleotides, the CDR3 is TGTGCCAGCAGTTTCGCGAACACCGGGGAGCTGTTTTTT. The V gene is TRBV25-1, the J gene TRBJ2-2; no firm D call. Germline CDR1 is MGHDK and CDR2 is SYGVNS. This CDR3 spans 13 amino acids. V shed 5 bases and J shed 0 bases, with 4 bases lying between them. The whole variable domain, filled in from reference TRBV25-1 and TRBJ2-2, reads EADIYQTPRYLVIGTGKKITLECSQTMGHDKMYWYQQDPGMELHLIHYSYGVNSTEKGDLSSESTVSRIRTEHFPLTLESARPSHTSQYLCASSFANTGELFFGEGSRLTVL.

This chain joins TRBV28 and TRBJ1-2, with D possibly TRBD1 on 6 matching bases. V shed 4 bases and J shed 4 bases, with 10 bases lying between them. This CDR3 comprises 13 residues. Germline V gene data show CDR1 as MDHEN and CDR2 as SYDVKM. The CDR3 region has the DNA TGTGCCAGCAGTTGGGGGGCAGCCTATGGCTACACCTTC. Translated, it gives CASSWGAAYGYTF.

This chain uses TRBV7-9 with TRBJ1-2; D unresolved. Germline CDR1 is SEHNR and CDR2 is FQNEAQ (reference sequence). The CDR3 loop spans 13 amino acids. Trimming took 5 bases from V and 4 from J, leaving 11 bases between them. CDR3 bases: TGTGCCAGCAGCCCCGAACCAGGCTATGGCTACACCTTC. It is translated as CASSPEPGYGYTF.

This clone was observed a few times. The chain couples TRBV29-1 to TRBJ1-2, with D maybe TRBD1 (5 bases). The ends were cut back, 4 bases at V and 7 bases at J, with 13 bases in the middle. The germline CDR1 and CDR2 sequences are SQVTM and ANQGSEA. CDR3 length: 12 residues. This chain's CDR3 is CSVVIGETGYTF. The CDR3 DNA is TGCAGCGTTGTCATAGGGGAAACTGGCTACACCTTC.

The chain joins TRBV6-6 to TRBJ2-5; TRBD1 is a possible D gene (6 bases). The CDR3 contains 13 residues. From germline, CDR1 is MNHNY and CDR2 SVGAGI (reference sequence). Trimming shortened V by 5 bases and J by 3 bases, and 10 bases separated the two germline ends. The CDR3 region is CASSPGVEETQYF. CDR3 bases: TGTGCCAGCAGTCCAGGGGTGGAAGAGACCCAGTACTTC.

The chain recombines TRBV5-1 with TRBJ2-3; D call uncertain. CDR3 length: 15 amino acids. CDR1 is SGHRS and CDR2 is YFSETQ in the germline V gene. Between the trimmed V and J ends, which lost 1 base and 4 bases, there was a span of 13 bases. The CDR3 DNA follows: TGCGCCAGCAGCTTGTTGGGTTTGGGTGCAGATACGCAGTATTTT. Translation gives CASSLLGLGADTQYF.

CDR3 nucleotides: TGTGCCAGCAGCGATGGGACAGGGCTCAATGGCTACACCTTC. Translated, it gives CASSDGTGLNGYTF. The chain has TRBV6-6 and TRBJ1-2; 9 positions match TRBD1. In germline, CDR1 is MNHNY, CDR2 SVGAGI (reference sequence). The CDR3 covers 14 residues. The trim removed 6 bases at V and 6 bases at J, leaving 8 bases unmatched.

CDR3 DNA: TGTGCCAGCAGCCCTCTGGGACTAGCGTCCAGGGAGACCCAGTACTTC. Its protein product is CASSPLGLASRETQYF. The rearrangement links TRBV7-2 to TRBJ2-5; 10 nucleotides match TRBD2. Trimming cost V 5 bases and J 5 bases; bases outside gene matches: 11. This CDR3 region has 16 residues. CDR1 and CDR2 from the germline V gene are SGHTA and FQGNSA.

This chain joins TRBV6-1 and TRBJ2-7, with 9 bases lining up with TRBD2. The V and J ends lost 0 bases and 10 bases, in that order; junction bases with no gene match: 4. This CDR3 has 13 residues. The germline V gene has CDR1 MNHNS and CDR2 SASEGT. In DNA form, the CDR3 reads TGTGCCAGCAGTGAAGCACTAGCGGGTGTACAGTACTTC. It encodes CASSEALAGVQYF.

This clone came up a few times. The gene calls are TRBV6-5 and TRBJ1-1; D unclear. CDR1 and CDR2 (germline): MNHEY, SVGAGI. V was shortened by 5 bases and J by 1 base, with 8 bases between the two germline ends. This CDR3 is 13 amino acids long. The CDR3: CASSGDWNTEAFF. The CDR3 coding sequence is TGTGCCAGCAGTGGAGACTGGAACACTGAAGCTTTCTTT.

The rearrangement uses TRBV5-1 and TRBJ2-3; D call uncertain. From germline, CDR1 is SGHRS and CDR2 YFSETQ. There are 14 residues in the CDR3. V was clipped by 0 bases and J by 2 bases, with 7 bases between them. This CDR3 is CASSLVQPTDTQYF. As DNA, the CDR3 is TGCGCCAGCAGCTTGGTCCAGCCCACAGATACGCAGTATTTT.

This clone turned up a few times. The chain employs TRBV18 and TRBJ1-1, with TRBD1 as a possible D gene (5 bases). With 4 bases removed from V and 3 bases from J, the gap between germline ends came to 27 bases. This CDR3 spans 19 amino acids. CDR1 and CDR2 (germline): KGHSH, LQKENI. The CDR3 DNA reads TGTGCCAGCTCACTCCTCTCTGGGGCAGGCGGAGGAATATACACTGAAGCTTTCTTT. Translated, it gives CASSLLSGAGGGIYTEAFF.

This chain uses TRBV7-9 with TRBJ2-7; D not resolved. The CDR3 loop spans 14 amino acids. The germline V gene has CDR1 SEHNR and CDR2 FQNEAQ (reference sequence). V lost 7 bases and J 0 bases, leaving 13 bases between the germline ends. Here the CDR3 reads CASKLDAYSYEQYF. In DNA form, the CDR3 reads TGTGCCAGCAAGCTGGATGCCTACTCCTACGAGCAGTACTTC.

V usage is TRBV7-2 and J usage is TRBJ2-4; unclear D gene. V was cut by 1 base and J by 0 bases, with 19 bases left in between. This CDR3 is built from 19 residues. Germline V gives CDR1 SGHTA, CDR2 FQGNSA. CDR3 protein: CASSLVTASPFLAKNIQYF. The DNA for the CDR3 is TGTGCCAGCAGCTTAGTGACGGCCTCCCCGTTTTTAGCCAAAAACATTCAGTACTTC.